The 9 T cell receptor beta chains in this list originate from one sample, sequenced in a study of T cells in Graves' hyperthyroidism and ophthalmopathy (dated by TCRdb to the late 2010s). The library was built by means of multiplex PCR. Sequenced using an Illumina HiSeq 2000. The TCR beta CDR3 regions were amplified from the RNA transcripts. The TCR CDR3 was subjected to a first round of RT-PCR using the HTBI primer set and the Qiagen OneStep RT-PCR kit. TCRdb's own reprocessing of the public reads used fastp at Q25 and MiXCR and kept productive beta chains. Under each unique CDR3 protein, matching rows form one entry showing the most common genes and DNA. This sample comprises approximately 370,000 distinct CDR3 sequences, roughly 17% of them detected only once. The ten largest clones capture approximately 33% of the sample. Material for sequencing was blood. These TCRs come from a woman aged 25-40 years with Graves' hyperthyroidism that later progressed to Graves' ophthalmopathy.

This clonotype was observed at least ten times. The gene calls are TRBV28 and TRBJ2-1, with TRBD1 matching over 9 bases. V lost 7 bases to trimming and J lost 4 bases; unmatched junction nucleotides: 5. Germline CDR1 is MDHEN and CDR2 is SYDVKM. CDR3 length: 14 residues. The CDR3 protein is CASKSGTGYNEQFF. Here the CDR3 DNA reads TGTGCCAGCAAATCCGGGACAGGGTACAATGAGCAGTTCTTC. The complete variable domain, with remaining parts taken from reference TRBV28 and TRBJ2-1, reads DVKVTQSSRYLVKRTGEKVFLECVQDMDHENMFWYRQDPGLGLRLIYFSYDVKMKEKGDIPEGYSVSREKKERFSLILESASTNQTSMYLCASKSGTGYNEQFFGPGTRLTVL.

The sample holds a few counts of this clonotype. The chain combines TRBV20-1 with TRBJ1-2; 7 bases line up with TRBD1. Germline V CDR1 and CDR2: DFQATT, SNEGSKA (reference sequence). The length of the CDR3 is 11 residues. This chain's CDR3 is CRAGTDYGYTF. The CDR3 DNA reads as TGCAGAGCCGGGACAGACTATGGCTACACCTTC.

This clonotype was counted at least ten times. The rearrangement uses TRBV18 and TRBJ2-1; TRBD2 agrees at 10 bases. V shed 3 bases, J shed 9 bases, and the junction held 8 bases outside the gene matches. The CDR3 loop spans 15 amino acids. From germline, CDR1 is KGHSH and CDR2 LQKENI. The CDR3 sequence: CASSPLSGGAIEQFF. CDR3 sequence (DNA): TGTGCCAGCTCACCTCTCAGCGGGGGGGCTATTGAGCAGTTCTTC.

V and J are TRBV2 and TRBJ1-1; weak D call: TRBD1 (5 bases). Germline V CDR1 and CDR2: SNHLY, FYNNEI. The CDR3 runs to 15 residues. V was trimmed by 6 bases and J by 3 bases, leaving 17 bases between them. CDR3 protein: CASSSWGGVDTEAFF. In nucleotides, the CDR3 is TGTGCCAGCAGCTCGTGGGGAGGGGTTGACACTGAAGCTTTCTTT.

This clonotype was recorded only once. A read error may explain this, as a much larger clone is one base away. The chain combines TRBV28 with TRBJ1-5; D is unclear. Trimming left V 6 bases short and J 2 bases short, with 20 bases between. The CDR3 is 17 residues long. The V gene's germline CDR1 is MDHEN and CDR2 SYDVKM. CDR3 amino acids: CASSPAGEDTRNQPQHF. The CDR3 coding sequence is TGTGCCAGCAGCCCCGCTGGAGAAGACACTCGCAATCAGCCCCAGCATTTT.

To note about this clonotype: A much larger clone differs by one base, so this may be a read error. J is TRBJ2-7 and V is TRBV20-1; TRBD1 is a possible D gene (5 bases). Germline CDR1 reads DFQATT; CDR2 reads SNEGSKA (reference sequence). The length of the CDR3 is 19 residues. The V end was cut by 0 bases, the J end by 2 bases, with 26 bases between. The CDR3 loop reads CSARDPHRARQLLPYEQYF. CDR3 coding DNA: TGCAGTGCTAGAGATCCCCATAGGGCACGACAGCTACTCCCCTACGAGCAGTACTTC.

The gene calls are TRBV5-1 and TRBJ1-1, with D unclear. Germline loops: CDR1 SGHRS, CDR2 YFSETQ. Trimming stripped 0 bases from V and 1 base from J, with 10 bases between. This CDR3 comprises 15 residues. CDR3 residues: CASSLEAVTNTEAFF. The CDR3 DNA sequence: TGCGCCAGCAGCTTGGAGGCGGTAACGAACACTGAAGCTTTCTTT. Using reference TRBV5-1 and TRBJ1-1 for the parts outside the CDR3, the full variable domain is KAGVTQTPRYLIKTRGQQVTLSCSPISGHRSVSWYQQTPGQGLQFLFEYFSETQRNKGNFPGRFSGRQFSNSRSEMNVSTLELGDSALYLCASSLEAVTNTEAFFGQGTRLTVV.

This clonotype was observed a single time. This rearrangement joins TRBV9 to TRBJ1-2, with TRBD1 matching over 7 bases. Per germline, CDR1 SGDLS and CDR2 YYNGEE. J lost 5 bases, V lost 3 bases, and 10 bases had no gene match. The CDR3 is 15 amino acids. Here the CDR3 reads CASSGRQGLLYGYTF. The CDR3, as DNA: TGTGCCAGCAGCGGGAGACAGGGACTATTATATGGCTACACCTTC.

The rearrangement links TRBV19 to TRBJ1-4, with D possibly being TRBD1 (6 bases). Germline values: CDR1 LNHDA, CDR2 SQIVND (reference sequence). V lost 4 bases and J lost 8, with 8 bases in between. This CDR3 has 12 residues. The CDR3 DNA sequence: TGTGCCAGTAGTACAGGGGACGAAAAACTGTTTTTT. Residues: CASSTGDEKLFF.